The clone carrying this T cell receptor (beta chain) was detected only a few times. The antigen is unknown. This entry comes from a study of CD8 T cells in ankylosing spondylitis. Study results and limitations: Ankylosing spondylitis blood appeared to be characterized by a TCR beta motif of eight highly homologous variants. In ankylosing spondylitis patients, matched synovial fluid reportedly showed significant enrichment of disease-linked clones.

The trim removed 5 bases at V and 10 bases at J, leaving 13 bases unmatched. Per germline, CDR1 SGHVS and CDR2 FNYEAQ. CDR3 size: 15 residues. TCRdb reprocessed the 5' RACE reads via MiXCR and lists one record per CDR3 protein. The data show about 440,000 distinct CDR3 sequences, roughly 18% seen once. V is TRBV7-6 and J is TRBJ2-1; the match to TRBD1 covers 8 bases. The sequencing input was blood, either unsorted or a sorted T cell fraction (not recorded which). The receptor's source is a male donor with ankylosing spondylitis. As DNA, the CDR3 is TGTGCCAGCAGCATGTGGACAGGGACCGGGGAGGAGCAGTTCTTC. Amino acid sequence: CASSMWTGTGEEQFF.